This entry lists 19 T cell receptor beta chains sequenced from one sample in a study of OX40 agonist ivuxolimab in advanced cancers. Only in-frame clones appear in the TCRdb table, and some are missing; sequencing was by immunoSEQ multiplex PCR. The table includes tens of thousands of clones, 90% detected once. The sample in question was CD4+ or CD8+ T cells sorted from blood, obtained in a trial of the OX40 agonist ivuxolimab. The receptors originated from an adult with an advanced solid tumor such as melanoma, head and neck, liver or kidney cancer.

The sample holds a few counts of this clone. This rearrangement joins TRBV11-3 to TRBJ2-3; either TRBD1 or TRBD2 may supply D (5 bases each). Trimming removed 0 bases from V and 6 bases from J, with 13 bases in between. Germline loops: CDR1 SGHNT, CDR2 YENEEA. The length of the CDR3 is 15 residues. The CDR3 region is CASSLDPGPRDTQYF. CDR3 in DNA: TGTGCCAGCAGCTTAGATCCGGGGCCACGGGATACGCAGTATTTT.

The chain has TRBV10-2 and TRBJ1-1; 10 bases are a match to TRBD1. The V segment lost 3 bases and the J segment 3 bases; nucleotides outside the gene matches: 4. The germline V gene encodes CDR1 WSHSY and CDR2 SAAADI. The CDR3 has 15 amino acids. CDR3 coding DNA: TGCGCCAGCAGTGAATTGACAGGGGGCTACACTGAAGCTTTCTTT. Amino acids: CASSELTGGYTEAFF.

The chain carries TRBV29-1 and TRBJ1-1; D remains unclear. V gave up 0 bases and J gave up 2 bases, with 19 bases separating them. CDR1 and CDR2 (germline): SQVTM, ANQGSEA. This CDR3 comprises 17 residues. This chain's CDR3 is CSVEEWTGALFNTEAFF. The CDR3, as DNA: TGCAGCGTTGAAGAATGGACGGGAGCTCTTTTTAACACTGAAGCTTTCTTT.

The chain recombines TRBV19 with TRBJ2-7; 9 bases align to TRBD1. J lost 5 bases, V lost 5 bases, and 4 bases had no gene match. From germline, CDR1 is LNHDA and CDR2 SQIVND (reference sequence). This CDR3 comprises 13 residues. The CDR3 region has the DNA TGTGCCAGTAGTCTCGGACAGGGGAACGAGCAGTACTTC. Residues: CASSLGQGNEQYF.

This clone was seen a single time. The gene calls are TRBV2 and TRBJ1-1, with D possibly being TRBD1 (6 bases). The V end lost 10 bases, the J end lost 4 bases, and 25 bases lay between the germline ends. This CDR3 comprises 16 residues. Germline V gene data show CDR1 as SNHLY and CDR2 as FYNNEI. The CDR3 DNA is TGTGCCACCGTCGCGCTAAAGGGGGGCCGTAGCACTGAAGCTTTCTTT. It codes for CATVALKGGRSTEAFF.

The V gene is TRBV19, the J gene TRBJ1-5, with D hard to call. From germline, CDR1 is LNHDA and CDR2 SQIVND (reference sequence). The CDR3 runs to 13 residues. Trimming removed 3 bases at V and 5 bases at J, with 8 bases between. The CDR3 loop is CASSIPLDQPQHF. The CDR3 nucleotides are TGTGCCAGTAGTATTCCCCTGGATCAGCCCCAGCATTTT.

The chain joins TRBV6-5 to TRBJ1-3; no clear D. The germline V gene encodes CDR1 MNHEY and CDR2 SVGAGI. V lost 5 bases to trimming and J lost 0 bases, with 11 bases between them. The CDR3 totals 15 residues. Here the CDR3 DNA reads TGTGCCAGCAGTAACGGACGAAGCTCTGGAAACACCATATATTTT. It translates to CASSNGRSSGNTIYF.

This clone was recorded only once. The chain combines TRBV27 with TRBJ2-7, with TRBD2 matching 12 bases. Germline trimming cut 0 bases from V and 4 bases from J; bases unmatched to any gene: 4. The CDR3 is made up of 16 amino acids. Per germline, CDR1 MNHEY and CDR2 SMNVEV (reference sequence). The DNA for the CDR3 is TGTGCCAGCAGTTTATCGTTTCTAGCGGGAGGGTACGAGCAGTACTTC. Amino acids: CASSLSFLAGGYEQYF.

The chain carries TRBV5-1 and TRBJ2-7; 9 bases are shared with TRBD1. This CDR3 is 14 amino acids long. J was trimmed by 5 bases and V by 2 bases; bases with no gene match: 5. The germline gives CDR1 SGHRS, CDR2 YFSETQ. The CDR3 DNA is TGCGCCAGCAGCTTAGGGACAGGGCGGGACGAGCAGTACTTC. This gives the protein CASSLGTGRDEQYF.

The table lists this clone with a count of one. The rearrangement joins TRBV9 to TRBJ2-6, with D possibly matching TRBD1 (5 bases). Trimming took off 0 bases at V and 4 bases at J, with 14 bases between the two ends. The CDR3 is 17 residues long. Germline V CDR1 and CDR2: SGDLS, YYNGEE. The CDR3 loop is CASSVAQGLGGANVLTF. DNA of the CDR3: TGTGCCAGCAGCGTAGCCCAGGGTCTAGGAGGGGCCAACGTCCTGACTTTC.

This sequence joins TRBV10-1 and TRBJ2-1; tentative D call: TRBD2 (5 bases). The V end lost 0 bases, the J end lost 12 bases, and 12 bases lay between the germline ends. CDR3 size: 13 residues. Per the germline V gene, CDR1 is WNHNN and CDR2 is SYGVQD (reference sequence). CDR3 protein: CASSESFEAAQFF. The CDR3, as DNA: TGCGCCAGCAGTGAGTCGTTTGAAGCGGCGCAGTTCTTC.

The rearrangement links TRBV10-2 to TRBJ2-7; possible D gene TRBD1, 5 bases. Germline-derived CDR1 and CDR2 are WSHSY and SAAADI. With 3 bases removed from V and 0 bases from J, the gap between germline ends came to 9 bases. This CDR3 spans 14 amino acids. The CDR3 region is CASSETGTSYEQYF. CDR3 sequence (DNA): TGCGCCAGCAGTGAAACAGGAACCTCCTACGAGCAGTACTTC.

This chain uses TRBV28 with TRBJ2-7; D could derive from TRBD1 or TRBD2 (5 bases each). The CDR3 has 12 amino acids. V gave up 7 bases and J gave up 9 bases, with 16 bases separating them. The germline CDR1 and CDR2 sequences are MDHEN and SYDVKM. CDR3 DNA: TGTGCCAGCACTACCCAGAGGGGTGGGCAGTACTTC. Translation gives CASTTQRGGQYF.

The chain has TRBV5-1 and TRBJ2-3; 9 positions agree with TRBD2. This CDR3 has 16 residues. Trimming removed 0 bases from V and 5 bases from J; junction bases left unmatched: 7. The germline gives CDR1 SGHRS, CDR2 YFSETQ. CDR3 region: CASSLVVAGDLDTQYF. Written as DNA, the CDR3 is TGCGCCAGCAGCTTGGTGGTAGCGGGAGATTTAGATACGCAGTATTTT.

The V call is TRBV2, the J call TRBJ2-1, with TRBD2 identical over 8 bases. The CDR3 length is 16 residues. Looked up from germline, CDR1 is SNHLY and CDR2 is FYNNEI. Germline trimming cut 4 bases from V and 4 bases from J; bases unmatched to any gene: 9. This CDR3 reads CASSGGLGGRYNEQFF. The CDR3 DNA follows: TGTGCCAGCAGTGGGGGTCTCGGCGGGAGGTACAATGAGCAGTTCTTC.

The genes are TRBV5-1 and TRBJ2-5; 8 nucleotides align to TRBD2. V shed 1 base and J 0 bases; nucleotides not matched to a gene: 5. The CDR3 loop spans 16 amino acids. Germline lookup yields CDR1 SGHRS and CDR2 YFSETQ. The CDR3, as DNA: TGCGCCAGCAGCTTGTTAGGGACTAGGTACCAAGAGACCCAGTACTTC. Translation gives CASSLLGTRYQETQYF.

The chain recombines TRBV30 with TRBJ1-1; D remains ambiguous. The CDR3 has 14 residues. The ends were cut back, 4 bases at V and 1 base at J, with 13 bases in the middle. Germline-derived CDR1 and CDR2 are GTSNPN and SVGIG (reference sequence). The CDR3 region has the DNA TGTGCCTGGAACGAGGCAGCGTGGAACACTGAAGCTTTCTTT. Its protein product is CAWNEAAWNTEAFF.

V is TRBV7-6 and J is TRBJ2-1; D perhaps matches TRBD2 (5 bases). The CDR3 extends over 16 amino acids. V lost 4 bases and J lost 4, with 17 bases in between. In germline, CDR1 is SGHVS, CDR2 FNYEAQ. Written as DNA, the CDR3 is TGTGCCAGCAGCTCCCCACTAGAAAGCCGTTACAATGAGCAGTTCTTC. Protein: CASSSPLESRYNEQFF.

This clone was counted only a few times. The CDR3 reads CASSSRGGSAFF. CDR3 nucleotide sequence: TGTGCCAGCAGCTCTCGTGGGGGGTCGGCTTTCTTT. The chain carries TRBV7-9 and TRBJ1-1; D perhaps matches TRBD1 (5 bases). V was pared by 4 bases and J by 11 bases, with 14 bases between. Germline CDR1 and CDR2: SEHNR and FQNEAQ (reference sequence). The CDR3 covers 12 residues.